These 25 T cell receptor beta chains originate from one sample sequenced in a study of shared clonotypes between healthy human individuals. Some clones are missing from TCRdb's copy, which holds only in-frame ones; the method was immunoSEQ multiplex PCR. The sample lists under 600,000 clones; nearly 80% were seen once. The sample consisted of PBMCs. Source of these receptors: a woman aged 40 to 50 in good health. Some clones in this sample may be carry-over from other donors' samples.

On this clone: The junction differs from germline at one of its ends, possibly a read error. The chain joins TRBV7-2 to TRBJ2-6; perhaps D is TRBD1 or TRBD2 (5 bases each). This CDR3 contains 17 residues. Per the germline V gene, CDR1 is SGHTA and CDR2 is FQGNSA. This CDR3 reads CASSLAPGTAGANVLTF. The CDR3 nucleotides read TGTGCCAGCAGCCTAGCCCCCGGGACGGCCGGGGCCAACGTCCTGACTTTC.

This clone was detected only a few times. The CDR3 here is CASLGQGAGNEKLFF. CDR3 in DNA: TGTGCCAGCCTGGGGCAGGGGGCTGGAAATGAAAAACTGTTTTTT. The chain uses TRBV28 and TRBJ1-4; 8 nucleotides align to TRBD1. The junction had 10 bases not matched to a gene; V was cut back by 8 bases and J by 5 bases. The CDR3 sequence is 15 residues long. Germline V gene lookup returns CDR1 MDHEN and CDR2 SYDVKM.

This rearrangement joins TRBV7-6 to TRBJ2-7; D gene unclear. This CDR3 is built from 14 residues. Trimming stripped 1 base from V and 3 bases from J, with 10 bases between. Germline V gene lookup returns CDR1 SGHVS and CDR2 FNYEAQ. The CDR3 DNA reads as TGTGCCAGCAGCTTAGAGGGCAACAGCTACGAGCAGTACTTC. Translated: CASSLEGNSYEQYF.

The chain is built from TRBV5-6 and TRBJ1-2, with D maybe TRBD1 (5 bases). With 4 bases removed from V and 2 bases from J, the gap between germline ends came to 18 bases. The length of the CDR3 is 16 residues. Germline assignment: CDR1 SGHDT and CDR2 YYEEEE. The chain's CDR3 is CASSPVWGSTNYGYTF. In DNA, the CDR3 is TGTGCCAGCAGCCCCGTCTGGGGCAGTACAAACTATGGCTACACCTTC. The full variable domain, in which reference TRBV5-6 and TRBJ1-2 provide the parts outside the CDR3, is DAGVTQSPTHLIKTRGQQVTLRCSPKSGHDTVSWYQQALGQGPQFIFQYYEEEERQRGNFPDRFSGHQFPNYSSELNVNALLLGDSALYLCASSPVWGSTNYGYTFGSGTRLTVV.

This clone has more than one count but fewer than ten. The chain is built from TRBV4-1 and TRBJ2-2, with D perhaps matching TRBD1 (5 bases). Trimming took off 1 base at V and 7 bases at J, with 19 bases between the two ends. The germline V gene encodes CDR1 MGHRA and CDR2 YSYEKL. The CDR3 extends over 17 amino acids. CDR3 amino acids: CASSQVRAGLYVGELFF. Written as DNA, the CDR3 is TGCGCCAGCAGCCAAGTCCGGGCAGGGCTCTACGTCGGGGAGCTGTTTTTT.

The chain is built from TRBV9 and TRBJ2-5; 12 nucleotides match TRBD2. The V gene's germline CDR1 is SGDLS and CDR2 YYNGEE. Unmatched junction bases numbered 12, after V lost 4 bases and J lost 5 bases. CDR3 length equals 17 residues. Written as DNA, the CDR3 is TGTGCCAGCAGCCCCCGGCTAGCGGGAGGGATTTGGGAGACCCAGTACTTC. Protein sequence: CASSPRLAGGIWETQYF. Full variable domain (remainder filled in from reference TRBV9 and TRBJ2-5): DSGVTQTPKHLITATGQRVTLRCSPRSGDLSVYWYQQSLDQGLQFLIQYYNGEERAKGNILERFSAQQFPDLHSELNLSSLELGDSALYFCASSPRLAGGIWETQYFGPGTRLLVL.

In its sample, this clone was seen a few times. The chain recombines TRBV6-4 with TRBJ1-1, with D tentatively TRBD1 (5 bases). Germline V CDR1 and CDR2: MRHNA, SNTAGT. The CDR3 is made up of 13 amino acids. V was clipped by 3 bases and J by 1 base, with 6 bases between them. This CDR3 is CASSEGENTEAFF. DNA for the CDR3: TGTGCCAGCAGTGAAGGGGAGAACACTGAAGCTTTCTTT.

The V and J genes are TRBV19 and TRBJ2-1, with TRBD2 identical over 8 bases. V trimming: 5 bases; J trimming: 8 bases; junction bases outside the gene matches: 5. The CDR3 is 13 residues long. Germline-derived CDR1 and CDR2 are LNHDA and SQIVND (reference sequence). CDR3 sequence reads: CASSSRAGDEQFF. The CDR3 region has the DNA TGTGCCAGTAGTTCCCGAGCGGGAGATGAGCAGTTCTTC.

There are a few counts of this clone. In nucleotides, the CDR3 is TGCGCCAGCAGCCAATTCAGGGGCTCCTACAATGAGCAGTTCTTC. Translation gives CASSQFRGSYNEQFF. The chain recombines TRBV4-1 with TRBJ2-1; maybe TRBD1 (6 bases). Germline V gene lookup returns CDR1 MGHRA and CDR2 YSYEKL. V was clipped by 2 bases and J by 0 bases, with 8 bases between them. This CDR3 comprises 15 residues.

The chain is built from TRBV4-2 and TRBJ1-2; D call uncertain. CDR1 and CDR2 from the germline V gene are LGHNA and YNFKEQ. This CDR3 contains 16 residues. With 2 bases removed from V and 4 bases from J, the gap between germline ends came to 17 bases. This chain's CDR3 is CASSQPGPPPRYGYTF. The CDR3 bases are TGTGCCAGCAGCCAACCCGGGCCTCCTCCCCGCTATGGCTACACCTTC.

The chain employs TRBV5-6 and TRBJ2-1; 9 positions match TRBD2. Germline CDR1 SGHDT, CDR2 YYEEEE. The CDR3 has 17 residues. J gave up 6 bases and V 1 base, and 11 bases lay outside the gene matches. CDR3 loop: CASSLLAGARRGNEQFF. The CDR3 DNA follows: TGTGCCAGCAGCTTGTTAGCGGGAGCCCGGAGAGGCAATGAGCAGTTCTTC.

J is TRBJ2-1 and V is TRBV9; a possible D gene is TRBD2 (5 bases). V shed 2 bases and J shed 7 bases, with 16 bases lying between them. Germline CDR1 SGDLS, CDR2 YYNGEE. The CDR3 covers 15 residues. The DNA of the CDR3 is TGTGCCAGCAGCGTCAGCGGTAAGTTTGGGAATGAGCAGTTCTTC. It yields the protein CASSVSGKFGNEQFF.

The chain is built from TRBV2 and TRBJ2-1; 8 bases are shared with TRBD2. CDR1 and CDR2 (germline): SNHLY, FYNNEI. This CDR3 is 14 amino acids long. Unmatched junction bases numbered 6, after V lost 4 bases and J lost 7 bases. This CDR3 is CASSGLAGQNEQFF. CDR3 nucleotides: TGTGCCAGCAGTGGGCTAGCGGGCCAAAATGAGCAGTTCTTC.

The CDR3 loop reads CASSPRGGYGYTF. The CDR3 DNA follows: TGTGCCAGCAGCCCCCGTGGGGGCTATGGCTACACCTTC. This sequence joins TRBV7-2 and TRBJ1-2; tentative D call: TRBD1 (5 bases). Per the germline V gene, CDR1 is SGHTA and CDR2 is FQGNSA. The CDR3 covers 13 residues. V was shortened by 5 bases and J by 4 bases, with 11 bases between the two germline ends.

V gene TRBV7-3 combines with J gene TRBJ2-3; no clear D gene. This CDR3 is built from 18 residues. CDR1 SGHTA and CDR2 FQGTGA come from the germline V gene. Trimming stripped 3 bases from V and 2 bases from J, with 21 bases between. The CDR3 sequence is CASSFTVGPPIVTDTQYF. In nucleotides, the CDR3 is TGTGCCAGCAGCTTCACTGTTGGCCCCCCCATCGTCACAGATACGCAGTATTTT.

V gene TRBV7-8 combines with J gene TRBJ1-3, with D unclear. Per the germline V gene, CDR1 is SGHVS and CDR2 is FQNEAQ. V dropped 2 bases and J dropped 0 bases, with 5 bases sitting between them. This CDR3 is 14 amino acids long. The CDR3 nucleotides read TGTGCCAGCAGCTTAACGACCTCTGGAAACACCATATATTTT. Residues: CASSLTTSGNTIYF.

This chain uses TRBV28 with TRBJ2-3, with TRBD1 matching over 7 bases. The germline V gene has CDR1 MDHEN and CDR2 SYDVKM. Unmatched junction bases numbered 10, after V lost 10 bases and J lost 0 bases. The CDR3 contains 15 residues. The CDR3 sequence: CATRDSLGSTDTQYF. The CDR3 DNA sequence: TGTGCCACCCGGGACAGCCTAGGAAGCACAGATACGCAGTATTTT. Full variable domain (remainder filled in from reference TRBV28 and TRBJ2-3): DVKVTQSSRYLVKRTGEKVFLECVQDMDHENMFWYRQDPGLGLRLIYFSYDVKMKEKGDIPEGYSVSREKKERFSLILESASTNQTSMYLCATRDSLGSTDTQYFGPGTRLTVL.

This chain joins TRBV18 and TRBJ2-2, with D unclear. Germline CDR1 and CDR2: KGHSH and LQKENI. This CDR3 spans 16 amino acids. The V end lost 1 base, the J end lost 6 bases, and 15 bases lay between the germline ends. The CDR3 here is CASSPLRAAPSGELFF. The CDR3 region has the DNA TGTGCCAGCTCACCACTACGGGCTGCCCCATCCGGGGAGCTGTTTTTT. Full variable domain (remainder filled in from reference TRBV18 and TRBJ2-2): NAGVMQNPRHLVRRRGQEARLRCSPMKGHSHVYWYRQLPEEGLKFMVYLQKENIIDESGMPKERFSAEFPKEGPSILRIQQVVRGDSAAYFCASSPLRAAPSGELFFGEGSRLTVL.

This clone was observed many times. The rearrangement uses TRBV6-1 and TRBJ2-1; D is perhaps TRBD1 or TRBD2 (5 bases each). The V gene lost 4 bases and the J gene lost 4 bases, with 11 bases spanning the gap. The CDR3 length is 14 residues. Germline V gene data show CDR1 as MNHNS and CDR2 as SASEGT. The CDR3 DNA is TGTGCCAGCAGTGCTGGGGGTGATTACAATGAGCAGTTCTTC. Residues: CASSAGGDYNEQFF.

The chain recombines TRBV7-8 with TRBJ2-1; the match to TRBD1 covers 12 bases. This CDR3 is 17 amino acids long. Germline loops: CDR1 SGHVS, CDR2 FQNEAQ. J was trimmed by 7 bases and V by 7 bases; bases with no gene match: 14. The CDR3: CASTPGTGGWGGNEQFF. The CDR3 bases are TGTGCCAGCACCCCCGGGACAGGGGGCTGGGGCGGGAATGAGCAGTTCTTC.

The rearrangement uses TRBV7-8 and TRBJ2-7; the D is unclear. Germline V CDR1 and CDR2: SGHVS, FQNEAQ. V was pared by 2 bases and J by 4 bases, with 12 bases between. The CDR3 covers 14 residues. CDR3 DNA: TGTGCCAGCAGCTTAAATGGGCCCGGTTACGAGCAGTACTTC. Its translation: CASSLNGPGYEQYF.

This clone showed up just a few times. CDR3 bases: TGTGCCACCAGCAAACTAGCGAGCAGCACAGATACGCAGTATTTT. Its translation is CATSKLASSTDTQYF. The chain combines TRBV15 with TRBJ2-3, with 7 positions matching TRBD2. Germline V CDR1 and CDR2: LNHNV, YYDKDF (reference sequence). This CDR3 is built from 15 residues. Trimming at V came to 4 bases and at J to 0 bases, leaving 4 bases not matched to a gene.

This clone was seen only a few times. The chain combines TRBV5-1 with TRBJ2-3; 10 bases align to TRBD2. V shed 3 bases, J shed 5 bases, and the junction held 9 bases outside the gene matches. CDR1 is SGHRS and CDR2 is YFSETQ in the germline V gene. This CDR3 spans 16 amino acids. In nucleotides, the CDR3 is TGCGCCAGCAGCTACGGTCTAGCGGGAGTTATAGATACGCAGTATTTT. Its protein is CASSYGLAGVIDTQYF.

The chain combines TRBV7-7 with TRBJ2-1; D is unresolved. With 1 base removed from V and 5 bases from J, the gap between germline ends came to 12 bases. Germline-derived CDR1 and CDR2 are SSHAT and FNYEAQ (reference sequence). CDR3 size: 15 residues. CDR3 in DNA: TGTGCCAGCAGCTTAGGCCCCACCGATCACAATGAGCAGTTCTTC. Its translation is CASSLGPTDHNEQFF. Complete variable domain (other parts from reference TRBV7-7 and TRBJ2-1): GAGVSQSPRYKVTKRGQDVTLRCDPISSHATLYWYQQALGQGPEFLTYFNYEAQPDKSGLPSDRFSAERPEGSISTLTIQRTEQRDSAMYRCASSLGPTDHNEQFFGPGTRLTVL.

The V gene is TRBV4-1, the J gene TRBJ2-4, with 7 nucleotides matching TRBD1. With V trimmed by 3 bases and J by 0 bases, 8 bases remained unmatched. Germline CDR1 reads MGHRA; CDR2 reads YSYEKL. The CDR3 is 17 amino acids. The CDR3 region has the DNA TGCGCCAGCAGCCACGATCCACAGGGGAGAGCCAAAAACATTCAGTACTTC. Residues: CASSHDPQGRAKNIQYF.